A selection of T cell receptor beta chains follows, all from one sample in a study of blood T cell repertoires in COVID-19. Sequencing used immunoSEQ multiplex PCR; TCRdb keeps in-frame clones, though not all of them. The top ten hold approximately 4% of the sample, which has 220,000 or so clones, 82% seen once. Input material: peripheral blood. Receptor source: a woman older than 75 with acute or convalescent COVID-19. Both conserved end residues are part of each CDR3. D genes are given only for firm matches. Clone size is given for some rows only: seen once, a few or many times, or a class if the clone is expanded.

J: TRBJ1-6; D: TRBD1; size: NA; V: TRBV12-5; CDR3: CASGFRQLLGDRGNSPLHF; DNA: TGTGCTAGTGGTTTTCGCCAACTCCTCGGGGACAGAGGTAATTCACCCCTCCACTTT
J: TRBJ1-6; D: TRBD1; size: NA; V: TRBV12-5; CDR3: CASGKDRPSSYNSPLHF; DNA: TGTGCTAGTGGAAAGGACAGGCCGAGCTCCTATAATTCACCCCTCCACTTT
J: TRBJ1-3; D: TRBD1; size: NA; V: TRBV11-3; CDR3: CASSPSDRAGNTIYF; DNA: TGTGCCAGCAGCCCTTCGGACAGGGCTGGAAACACCATATATTTT
J: TRBJ1-1; D: NA; size: NA; V: TRBV11-3; CDR3: CASSWSVRAEAFF; DNA: TGTGCCAGCAGCTGGAGCGTGAGGGCAGAAGCTTTCTTT
J: TRBJ2-1; D: NA; size: NA; V: TRBV9; CDR3: CASSVESSYNEQFF; DNA: TGTGCCAGCAGCGTAGAGAGCTCCTACAATGAGCAGTTCTTC
J: TRBJ2-3; D: NA; size: NA; V: TRBV28; CDR3: CASSPRRRGFAYTQYF; DNA: TGTGCCAGCAGTCCTCGCCGCAGGGGCTTTGCGTATACGCAGTATTTT
J: TRBJ1-1; D: NA; size: NA; V: TRBV20-1; CDR3: CSAQIQTEAFF; DNA: TGCAGTGCTCAAATACAGACTGAAGCTTTCTTT
J: TRBJ1-2; D: NA; size: NA; V: TRBV24-1; CDR3: CATSDTTGLGYTF; DNA: TGTGCCACCAGTGATACTACAGGGCTCGGCTACACCTTC
J: TRBJ2-7; D: TRBD2; size: NA; V: TRBV9; CDR3: CASSVAWTSGEQYF; DNA: TGTGCCAGCAGCGTAGCTTGGACTAGCGGCGAGCAGTACTTC
J: TRBJ1-3; D: TRBD1; size: NA; V: TRBV24-1; CDR3: CATSDLRDRVSGNTIYF; DNA: TGTGCCACCAGTGATTTGCGGGACAGGGTTTCTGGAAACACCATATATTTT
J: TRBJ1-2; D: NA; size: NA; V: TRBV28; CDR3: CASSNYGQYYTF; DNA: TGTGCCAGCAGTAATTATGGACAGTACTACACCTTC
J: TRBJ1-2; D: TRBD1; size: NA; V: TRBV11-2; CDR3: CASSRLYGTVDYGYTF; DNA: TGTGCCAGCAGCCGACTGTATGGGACAGTAGACTATGGCTACACCTTC
J: TRBJ2-7; D: NA; size: NA; V: TRBV6-2/TRBV6-3; CDR3: CASSYEGWGPQHF; DNA: TGTGCCAGCAGTTACGAGGGCTGGGGGCCGCAGCACTTC
J: TRBJ1-5; D: TRBD1; size: NA; V: TRBV27; CDR3: CASGNRQGRGQPQHF; DNA: TGTGCCAGCGGGAATCGACAGGGGCGAGGTCAGCCCCAGCATTTT
J: TRBJ2-5; D: TRBD2; size: NA; V: TRBV3-1/TRBV3-2; CDR3: CASTLAGATRYQETQYF; DNA: TGTGCCAGCACACTAGCGGGGGCCACGAGGTACCAAGAGACCCAGTACTTC
J: TRBJ2-7; D: NA; size: NA; V: TRBV3-1/TRBV3-2; CDR3: CASSRSYEQYF; DNA: TGTGCCAGCAGTCGCTCCTACGAGCAGTACTTC
J: TRBJ1-3; D: NA; size: few; V: TRBV7-9; CDR3: CASSRDISGNTIYF; DNA: TGTGCCAGCAGCCGGGACATCTCTGGAAACACCATATATTTT
J: TRBJ2-7; D: NA; size: NA; V: TRBV7-3; CDR3: CASSPSAGSTGKQYF; DNA: TGTGCCAGCAGCCCATCAGCGGGTTCTACCGGCAAGCAGTACTTC
J: TRBJ1-1; D: TRBD1; size: once; V: TRBV6-1; CDR3: CASSVRDRGLGNTEAFF; DNA: TGTGCCAGCAGTGTTCGGGACAGGGGCCTTGGGAACACTGAAGCTTTCTTT
J: TRBJ2-2; D: NA; size: NA; V: TRBV5-1; CDR3: CASSSLSRNTGELFF; DNA: TGCGCCAGCAGTTCCCTCTCCAGAAACACCGGGGAGCTGTTTTTT
J: TRBJ2-3; D: TRBD2; size: few; V: TRBV6-2/TRBV6-3; CDR3: CASSYSGAGATSSTQYF; DNA: TGTGCCAGCAGTTACTCAGGAGCGGGGGCTACCTCGAGTACGCAGTATTTT
J: TRBJ2-5; D: TRBD2; size: NA; V: TRBV24-1; CDR3: CATSEAWGGEETQYF; DNA: TGTGCCACCAGTGAGGCTTGGGGGGGGGAAGAGACCCAGTACTTC
J: TRBJ2-1; D: NA; size: NA; V: TRBV7-2; CDR3: CASSPPGILGRNEQFF; DNA: TGTGCCAGCAGCCCACCGGGCATCCTGGGGAGGAATGAGCAGTTCTTC
J: TRBJ2-7; D: NA; size: NA; V: TRBV3-1/TRBV3-2; CDR3: CASSQDWGEGVHF; DNA: TGTGCCAGCAGCCAAGATTGGGGGGAGGGGGTCCACTTC
J: TRBJ1-1; D: TRBD1; size: NA; V: TRBV10-1; CDR3: CGEDRGLFWNTEAFF; DNA: TGCGGCGAGGACAGGGGGCTTTTTTGGAACACTGAAGCTTTCTTT
J: TRBJ1-1; D: TRBD1; size: NA; V: TRBV13; CDR3: CASSLRAGGATEAFF; DNA: TGTGCCAGCAGTTTGCGGGCAGGGGGCGCGACTGAAGCTTTCTTT
J: TRBJ1-1; D: NA; size: NA; V: TRBV7-3; CDR3: CASSSLGADTEAFF; DNA: TGTGCCAGCAGCTCCCTGGGGGCCGACACTGAAGCTTTCTTT
J: TRBJ2-2; D: NA; size: NA; V: TRBV7-2; CDR3: CASSLVFANTGELFF; DNA: TGTGCCAGCAGCTTAGTCTTTGCGAACACCGGGGAGCTGTTTTTT
J: TRBJ1-5; D: NA; size: few; V: TRBV24-1; CDR3: CATSDSGPPNQPQHF; DNA: TGTGCCACCAGTGATTCAGGTCCTCCCAATCAGCCCCAGCATTTT
J: TRBJ1-1; D: NA; size: NA; V: TRBV12-3/TRBV12-4; CDR3: CASSSAGYTEAFF; DNA: TGTGCCAGCAGTTCCGCAGGGTACACTGAAGCTTTCTTT
J: TRBJ1-5; D: TRBD1; size: once; V: TRBV30; CDR3: CAWSVRDSFDNQPQHF; DNA: TGTGCCTGGAGTGTCCGGGACAGTTTTGACAATCAGCCCCAGCATTTT
J: TRBJ2-7; D: NA; size: NA; V: TRBV6-5; CDR3: CASIGASLYEQYF; DNA: TGTGCCAGCATAGGGGCCAGCCTCTACGAGCAGTACTTC
J: TRBJ1-1; D: NA; size: NA; V: TRBV7-9; CDR3: CASSLAREGWAFF; DNA: TGTGCCAGCAGCTTAGCGAGGGAGGGCTGGGCTTTCTTT
J: TRBJ1-6; D: TRBD1; size: NA; V: TRBV3-1/TRBV3-2; CDR3: CASSQDLGQGIIGSPLHF; DNA: TGTGCCAGCAGCCAAGATCTCGGACAGGGAATAATTGGTTCACCCCTCCACTTT
J: TRBJ1-1; D: NA; size: NA; V: TRBV19; CDR3: CASSSRGGVRGTEAFF; DNA: TGTGCCAGTAGTTCCCGAGGGGGGGTCAGGGGCACTGAAGCTTTCTTT
J: TRBJ2-1; D: TRBD1; size: NA; V: TRBV19; CDR3: CATAWDRGLNEQFF; DNA: TGTGCCACGGCCTGGGACAGGGGGCTCAATGAGCAGTTCTTC
J: TRBJ1-1; D: NA; size: few; V: TRBV28; CDR3: CASSSTGETEAFF; DNA: TGTGCCAGCAGTTCCACGGGGGAGACTGAAGCTTTCTTT
J: TRBJ1-6; D: NA; size: once; V: TRBV2; CDR3: CASSDWGGGSNSPLHF; DNA: TGTGCCAGCAGTGATTGGGGCGGGGGTTCAAATTCACCCCTCCACTTT
J: TRBJ1-1; D: NA; size: NA; V: TRBV19; CDR3: CASSSGTLNTEAFF; DNA: TGTGCCAGTAGTTCAGGCACCTTGAACACTGAAGCTTTCTTT
J: TRBJ2-1; D: NA; size: NA; V: TRBV7-2; CDR3: CASSPGIEQFF; DNA: TGTGCCAGCAGCCCAGGGATCGAGCAGTTCTTC
J: TRBJ2-1; D: TRBD2; size: once; V: TRBV5-1; CDR3: CASFMGLAGLSSSNEQFF; DNA: TGCGCCAGCTTTATGGGGCTAGCGGGTTTGAGTAGTTCCAATGAGCAGTTCTTC
J: TRBJ1-5; D: NA; size: NA; V: TRBV19; CDR3: CASRPRTDYSNQPQHF; DNA: TGTGCCAGTAGACCCCGGACAGACTATAGCAATCAGCCCCAGCATTTT
J: TRBJ1-4; D: NA; size: NA; V: TRBV7-6; CDR3: CASSPPEGEANEKLFF; DNA: TGTGCCAGCAGCCCACCGGAGGGTGAGGCTAATGAAAAACTGTTTTTT
J: TRBJ1-1; D: TRBD1; size: few; V: TRBV28; CDR3: CASLDRAIPEAFF; DNA: TGTGCCAGCCTCGACAGGGCTATCCCTGAAGCTTTCTTT
J: TRBJ1-4; D: TRBD1; size: NA; V: TRBV6-2/TRBV6-3; CDR3: CASSSHPTGGAKGEKLFF; DNA: TGTGCCAGCAGTTCCCACCCCACAGGGGGCGCAAAGGGAGAAAAACTGTTTTTT
J: TRBJ1-2; D: NA; size: NA; V: TRBV11-2; CDR3: CASSLRPGQLYGYTF; DNA: TGTGCCAGCAGCTTACGGCCGGGACAACTCTATGGCTACACCTTC
J: TRBJ1-1; D: NA; size: NA; V: TRBV4-1; CDR3: CASSQDRTYPTEAFF; DNA: TGCGCCAGCAGCCAAGACCGGACATATCCCACTGAAGCTTTCTTT
J: TRBJ2-2; D: TRBD2; size: NA; V: TRBV6-6; CDR3: CASRDGGINTGELFF; DNA: TGTGCCAGCAGAGACGGGGGGATAAACACCGGGGAGCTGTTTTTT
J: TRBJ1-4; D: NA; size: NA; V: TRBV5-6; CDR3: CASSFGQHPTNEKLFF; DNA: TGTGCCAGCAGCTTCGGACAGCACCCAACTAATGAAAAACTGTTTTTT
J: TRBJ2-5; D: TRBD2; size: NA; V: TRBV9; CDR3: CASSELAGGSQETQYF; DNA: TGTGCCAGCAGCGAACTAGCGGGGGGTTCCCAAGAGACCCAGTACTTC
J: TRBJ1-1; D: NA; size: once; V: TRBV7-3; CDR3: CASSFNRGGTEAFF; DNA: TGTGCCAGCAGCTTTAATAGGGGTGGCACTGAAGCTTTCTTT